The 5 T cell receptor beta chains given below trace back to one sample, sequenced in a study of T cells after yellow fever vaccination. In TCRdb, the 5' RACE reads were re-called with MiXCR into one record per CDR3 protein. The sample lists 600,000 to 750,000 distinct CDR3 sequences; about 12% were seen once. Specimen: PBMCs, collected on the day of the yellow fever booster vaccination. Every receptor here comes from a man aged 25 to 40 who received the YFV17D yellow fever vaccine.

There are a few counts of this clonotype. V gene TRBV6-2 or TRBV6-3 combines with J gene TRBJ2-7; D assignment may be TRBD1 or TRBD2 (5 bases each). The CDR3 consists of 15 residues. Germline values: CDR1 MNHEY, CDR2 SVGEGT. V was shortened by 2 bases and J by 4 bases, with 15 bases between the two germline ends. This CDR3 reads CASSYPGTIRYEQYF. CDR3 bases: TGTGCCAGCAGTTACCCCGGGACGATTCGGTACGAGCAGTACTTC.

The rearrangement uses TRBV18 and TRBJ2-4, with 11 bases that match TRBD1. This CDR3 comprises 15 residues. CDR1 is KGHSH and CDR2 is LQKENI in the germline V gene. J lost 10 bases, V lost 3 bases, and 8 bases had no gene match. This chain's CDR3 is CASSPTGQGGRIQYF. The CDR3 DNA reads TGTGCCAGCTCACCGACGGGACAGGGGGGGAGGATTCAGTACTTC.

This clonotype was seen many times. The V gene is TRBV20-1, the J gene TRBJ2-3; D is undetermined. Between the trimmed V and J ends, which lost 5 bases and 0 bases, there was a span of 15 bases. CDR3 length: 15 amino acids. Germline V lookup: CDR1 DFQATT, CDR2 SNEGSKA (reference sequence). The chain's CDR3 is CSAPTPRFSTDTQYF. CDR3 nucleotide sequence: TGCAGTGCTCCGACCCCGCGGTTTAGCACAGATACGCAGTATTTT.

This clonotype has a count of ten or more. The V and J genes are TRBV6-2 or TRBV6-3 and TRBJ2-1, with 12 bases aligning to TRBD2. Germline CDR1 reads MNHEY; CDR2 reads SVGEGT. This CDR3 is 17 amino acids long. The V and J ends lost 4 bases and 1 base, in that order; junction bases with no gene match: 5. CDR3 nucleotides: TGTGCCAGCAGTTCCCTGACTAGCGGGAGTTCCTACAATGAGCAGTTCTTC. Amino acids: CASSSLTSGSSYNEQFF.

The CDR3 nucleotides read TGTGCCAGCAGTGGAGGGGACTTCACCTACGAGCAGTACTTC. Protein product: CASSGGDFTYEQYF. The chain carries TRBV2 and TRBJ2-7; D might be TRBD2 (6 bases). This CDR3 spans 14 amino acids. V was clipped by 4 bases and J by 2 bases, with 12 bases between them. CDR1 SNHLY and CDR2 FYNNEI come from the germline V gene.